This TCR beta chain comes out of a study of response to subunit inactivated influenza vaccine. Study-level results: The authors proposed limited new T cell recruitment per seasonal influenza vaccination.

TCRdb re-called the RT-PCR reads with MiXCR, one entry per CDR3 protein. Of some 500,000 distinct CDR3 sequences in the sample, over 25% were seen once. With respect to this clonotype: Its target is unknown.

The TCR was taken from a man in his fifties or sixties who received an inactivated influenza vaccine. Sample: CD4+ T cells sorted from PBMCs, taken around 5 days after vaccination.

CDR3 nucleotide sequence: TGCAGTGCTAGAGAGCCTATGAGCGGGAGGGGGAATGAGCAGTTCTTC. Its protein is CSAREPMSGRGNEQFF. The J gene is TRBJ2-1, the V gene TRBV20-1; 10 bases map to TRBD2. V lost 0 bases and J lost 7; bases outside the gene matches: 9. CDR3 size: 16 residues. Per the germline V gene, CDR1 is DFQATT and CDR2 is SNEGSKA (reference sequence).